This passage covers 30 T cell receptor beta chains from one sample sequenced in a study of CD8 T cell repertoires and HIV-1 epitope variants. Sequencing used immunoSEQ multiplex PCR; TCRdb keeps in-frame clones, though not all of them. The sample includes over 90,000 clones, approximately 70% seen only once; the top ten take roughly 25%. Sequences were obtained from uncultured baseline CD8+ T cells from peripheral blood mononuclear cells (PBMCs). The receptors derive from a male donor with HIV.

This clone was counted between two and nine times. This sequence joins TRBV28 and TRBJ1-5; D is undetermined. The V gene lost 7 bases and the J gene lost 4 bases, with 11 bases spanning the gap. Germline V gives CDR1 MDHEN, CDR2 SYDVKM. CDR3 size: 13 residues. The CDR3 nucleotides are TGTGCCAGCATTGAACAAGGAAATCAGCCCCAGCATTTT. Protein: CASIEQGNQPQHF. The full variable domain, in which reference TRBV28 and TRBJ1-5 provide the parts outside the CDR3, is DVKVTQSSRYLVKRTGEKVFLECVQDMDHENMFWYRQDPGLGLRLIYFSYDVKMKEKGDIPEGYSVSREKKERFSLILESASTNQTSMYLCASIEQGNQPQHFGDGTRLSIL.

The V gene is TRBV7-2, the J gene TRBJ1-2; D gene uncertain. V lost 1 base, J lost 8 bases, and 14 bases lay in between. Germline V gene sequence: CDR1 SGHTA, CDR2 FQGNSA. This CDR3 has 14 amino acids. The CDR3 nucleotides are TGTGCCAGCAGCTTAGACAAGGAGGGCTGGGGCTACACCTTC. Its protein product is CASSLDKEGWGYTF.

V and J are TRBV5-4 and TRBJ2-3, with D possibly TRBD2 on 6 matching bases. The CDR3 contains 15 residues. The V end was cut by 0 bases, the J end by 3 bases, with 11 bases between. The germline V gene encodes CDR1 SGHNT and CDR2 YYREEE (reference sequence). The CDR3 coding sequence is TGTGCCAGCAGCTTGGTCGGAGGGTATACAGATACGCAGTATTTT. It translates to CASSLVGGYTDTQYF.

This chain joins TRBV4-2 and TRBJ2-1, with TRBD1 as a possible D gene (5 bases). Germline-derived CDR1 and CDR2 are LGHNA and YNFKEQ. Trimming removed 0 bases at V and 8 bases at J, with 8 bases between. This CDR3 contains 13 residues. CDR3 sequence: CASSQDQGDEQFF. The CDR3 region has the DNA TGTGCCAGCAGCCAAGATCAGGGCGATGAGCAGTTCTTC.

In its sample, this clone was seen a few times. V and J are TRBV5-1 and TRBJ1-1; no clear D gene. The V gene lost 4 bases and the J gene lost 2 bases, with 12 bases spanning the gap. The germline CDR1 and CDR2 sequences are SGHRS and YFSETQ. CDR3 size: 14 residues. The CDR3 is CASSPTTLNTEAFF. DNA for the CDR3: TGCGCCAGCAGCCCTACGACACTTAACACTGAAGCTTTCTTT.

The gene calls are TRBV7-2 and TRBJ2-7, with 9 positions matching TRBD1. The V and J ends lost 5 bases and 3 bases, in that order; junction bases with no gene match: 8. Germline V gene sequence: CDR1 SGHTA, CDR2 FQGNSA. The CDR3 sequence is 15 residues long. CDR3 in DNA: TGTGCCAGCAGCGCAGCCGGGACAGGGAACTACGAGCAGTACTTC. It is translated as CASSAAGTGNYEQYF.

The genes are TRBV5-1 and TRBJ2-2; TRBD1 agrees at 9 bases. J was trimmed by 2 bases and V by 7 bases; bases with no gene match: 9. The CDR3 consists of 16 residues. Germline V gene lookup returns CDR1 SGHRS and CDR2 YFSETQ. CDR3 DNA sequence: TGCGCCAGCGAACAGGGGGCACGGACCAACACCGGGGAGCTGTTTTTT. It is translated as CASEQGARTNTGELFF.

The chain combines TRBV7-2 with TRBJ2-7, with TRBD1 as a possible D gene (6 bases). In germline, CDR1 is SGHTA, CDR2 FQGNSA. V gave up 5 bases and J gave up 7 bases, with 15 bases separating them. The CDR3 totals 13 residues. The CDR3 DNA reads TGTGCCAGCAGCCTTGACAGGACCTTGGAGCAGTACTTC. Protein product: CASSLDRTLEQYF.

The chain is built from TRBV9 and TRBJ1-1; D gene ambiguous. CDR1 SGDLS and CDR2 YYNGEE come from the germline V gene. The CDR3 runs to 12 residues. Trimming left V 2 bases short and J 5 bases short, with 7 bases between. CDR3 protein: CASSVLETEAFF. DNA for the CDR3: TGTGCCAGCAGCGTTTTGGAGACTGAAGCTTTCTTT.

The chain combines TRBV7-8 with TRBJ2-1; D possibly matches TRBD1 or TRBD2 (5 bases each). Germline V lookup: CDR1 SGHVS, CDR2 FQNEAQ. Deletions cut 4 bases from V and 0 bases from J, with 10 bases between. CDR3 length equals 15 residues. Written as DNA, the CDR3 is TGTGCCAGCAGCTCCGGGGCCCGCTCCTACAATGAGCAGTTCTTC. Its protein product is CASSSGARSYNEQFF.

The chain combines TRBV5-4 with TRBJ1-2, with D maybe TRBD1 (6 bases). This CDR3 is 15 amino acids long. Germline-derived CDR1 and CDR2 are SGHNT and YYREEE (reference sequence). V lost 0 bases and J lost 2, with 11 bases in between. This chain's CDR3 is CASSLDSQGNYGYTF. CDR3 in DNA: TGTGCCAGCAGCTTGGACTCTCAGGGGAACTATGGCTACACCTTC.

This chain links TRBV9 with TRBJ1-3; TRBD1 matches at 9 bases. The V segment lost 2 bases and the J segment 8 bases; nucleotides outside the gene matches: 5. Germline CDR1 is SGDLS and CDR2 is YYNGEE. The CDR3 has 14 residues. The CDR3 loop is CASSVRDRGDTIYF. Here the CDR3 DNA reads TGTGCCAGCAGCGTCCGAGACAGGGGGGACACCATATATTTT.

This sequence joins TRBV5-1 and TRBJ2-5; 9 positions agree with TRBD1. The ends lost 0 bases at V and 5 bases at J; junction bases unmatched: 8. The CDR3 has 16 amino acids. CDR1 is SGHRS, CDR2 YFSETQ, per germline. Written as DNA, the CDR3 is TGCGCCAGCAGCTTGGGGACAGGGGATCCTACCGAGACCCAGTACTTC. Its protein is CASSLGTGDPTETQYF.

This clone was observed a handful of times. This chain uses TRBV18 with TRBJ2-7, with 9 bases fitting TRBD1. With V trimmed by 3 bases and J by 7 bases, 7 bases remained unmatched. The CDR3 is 14 amino acids. Germline V gene data show CDR1 as KGHSH and CDR2 as LQKENI. This CDR3 is CASSPGGQGWEQYF. In DNA, the CDR3 is TGTGCCAGCTCACCGGGGGGACAGGGTTGGGAGCAGTACTTC.

The V and J genes are TRBV9 and TRBJ2-3; 16 bases match TRBD2. The CDR3 extends over 14 amino acids. Losses at the gene ends were 3 bases for V and 15 bases for J; bases not matched to a gene: 7. Germline V gene sequence: CDR1 SGDLS, CDR2 YYNGEE. CDR3 residues: CASSGGTSGGDRYF. CDR3 DNA: TGTGCCAGCAGCGGCGGGACTAGCGGGGGGGATCGATATTTT.

In this sample, this clone turned up once. The chain combines TRBV7-9 with TRBJ2-5; unclear D gene. Germline CDR1 SEHNR, CDR2 FQNEAQ (reference sequence). The germline V and J ends were trimmed by 5 bases and 5 bases, with 9 bases remaining between them. The CDR3 spans 12 residues. CDR3: CASSLGWETQYF. The DNA for the CDR3 is TGTGCCAGCAGCCTAGGTTGGGAGACCCAGTACTTC.

The chain employs TRBV4-3 and TRBJ1-2; D is undetermined. Germline values: CDR1 LGHNA, CDR2 YSLEER. V lost 0 bases to trimming and J lost 5 bases, with 13 bases between them. The CDR3 contains 15 residues. CDR3 coding DNA: TGCGCCAGCAGCCAAGATCAAGGGTCCGATTATGGCTACACCTTC. This translates into CASSQDQGSDYGYTF.

This clone was counted once. The rearrangement joins TRBV9 to TRBJ1-4; D is perhaps TRBD1 (5 bases). The CDR3 runs to 13 residues. CDR1 and CDR2 (germline): SGDLS, YYNGEE. The germline V and J ends were trimmed by 0 bases and 10 bases, with 10 bases remaining between them. The DNA for the CDR3 is TGTGCCAGCAGCGTAGGGGGGATAGGAAAACTGTTTTTT. Its protein product is CASSVGGIGKLFF.

This clone turned up a few times. V and J are TRBV28 and TRBJ1-5; no reliable D call. V lost 3 bases and J 11 bases, leaving 11 bases between the germline ends. Per germline, CDR1 MDHEN and CDR2 SYDVKM. There are 12 residues in the CDR3. The CDR3: CASSFEGTSQHF. The CDR3, as DNA: TGTGCCAGCAGTTTTGAAGGTACGTCCCAGCATTTT.

The chain links TRBV6-1 to TRBJ1-2; D ambiguous. Germline CDR1 reads MNHNS; CDR2 reads SASEGT. The CDR3 extends over 11 amino acids. V was clipped by 6 bases and J by 7 bases, with 9 bases between them. CDR3 bases: TGTGCCAGCAGGCAAGGGTCTGGCTACACCTTC. Its protein is CASRQGSGYTF.

The J gene is TRBJ2-7, the V gene TRBV4-2, with 9 bases matching TRBD1. Germline V gene lookup returns CDR1 LGHNA and CDR2 YNFKEQ. The length of the CDR3 is 16 residues. The V and J ends lost 4 bases and 3 bases, in that order; junction bases with no gene match: 10. The CDR3 bases are TGTGCCAGCAGCCGTGGGGTACAGGGGGCTGGCTACGAGCAGTACTTC. It codes for CASSRGVQGAGYEQYF.

The V and J genes are TRBV7-2 and TRBJ2-7; no reliable D call. The CDR3 is 13 residues long. Looked up from germline, CDR1 is SGHTA and CDR2 is FQGNSA. V gave up 1 base and J gave up 2 bases, with 6 bases separating them. CDR3 region: CASSLDWAYEQYF. Written as DNA, the CDR3 is TGTGCCAGCAGCTTAGACTGGGCCTACGAGCAGTACTTC.

The chain couples TRBV28 to TRBJ2-7; 8 bases map to TRBD1. V trimming: 7 bases; J trimming: 4 bases; junction bases outside the gene matches: 6. Germline-derived CDR1 and CDR2 are MDHEN and SYDVKM. The CDR3 has 13 amino acids. CDR3 DNA: TGTGCCAGCACGGGACAGGACCTATACGAGCAGTACTTC. Translating it yields CASTGQDLYEQYF. The full variable domain, its missing parts supplied by reference TRBV28 and TRBJ2-7, is DVKVTQSSRYLVKRTGEKVFLECVQDMDHENMFWYRQDPGLGLRLIYFSYDVKMKEKGDIPEGYSVSREKKERFSLILESASTNQTSMYLCASTGQDLYEQYFGPGTRLTVT.

V usage is TRBV10-3 and J usage is TRBJ1-1; D perhaps matches TRBD1 (6 bases). The germline gives CDR1 ENHRY, CDR2 SYGVKD. V was pared by 6 bases and J by 1 base, with 6 bases between. The CDR3 sequence is 12 residues long. The CDR3 DNA follows: TGTGCCATCAGGGACAGGAACACTGAAGCTTTCTTT. It encodes CAIRDRNTEAFF.

The chain carries TRBV6-5 and TRBJ1-6; D is unresolved. Germline-derived CDR1 and CDR2 are MNHEY and SVGAGI. The ends were cut back, 0 bases at V and 14 bases at J, with 17 bases in the middle. The CDR3 has 15 amino acids. CDR3 in DNA: TGTGCCAGCAGTTACTCGAACGGACCCATCCAGGCCCTCCACTTT. Translated, it gives CASSYSNGPIQALHF.

The chain joins TRBV21-1 to TRBJ2-7. TRBV21-1 is flagged as a pseudogene. The CDR3 is 11 residues long. The CDR3, as DNA: TGTGCCAGCGGAGGGACAAAGGAGCAGTACTTC. Its protein is CASGGTKEQYF.

A remark on this clone: Possible read error: a much larger clone is one base away. Other DNA sequences from this sample encode an identical CDR3 as well. CDR3: CARSLGQGHNEQFF. In DNA, the CDR3 is TGTGCCAGAAGCTTGGGGCAGGGGCACAATGAGCAGTTCTTC. The chain has TRBV5-3 and TRBJ2-1; tentative D call: TRBD1 (6 bases). TRBV5-3 falls under the ORF class, with uncertain function. The V end was cut by 0 bases, the J end by 5 bases, with 9 bases between. This CDR3 comprises 14 residues.

Only a few counts were recorded for this clone. The DNA of the CDR3 is TGTGCCAGCAGTCAAGGCTCTGGAAACACCATATATTTT. Its protein product is CASSQGSGNTIYF. The chain couples TRBV28 to TRBJ1-3, with D uncertain. The V gene's germline CDR1 is MDHEN and CDR2 SYDVKM. CDR3 length: 13 amino acids. V was shortened by 5 bases and J by 0 bases, with 5 bases between the two germline ends.

The V and J genes are TRBV28 and TRBJ2-7; TRBD2 aligns across 8 bases. CDR1 and CDR2 (germline): MDHEN, SYDVKM. The V segment lost 1 base and the J segment 5 bases; nucleotides outside the gene matches: 4. This CDR3 spans 14 amino acids. CDR3 in amino acids: CASSLSRGGNEQYF. The CDR3 region has the DNA TGTGCCAGCAGTTTATCCCGGGGGGGAAACGAGCAGTACTTC.

The chain employs TRBV2 and TRBJ2-7; TRBD1 agrees at 7 bases. This CDR3 contains 11 residues. Per the germline V gene, CDR1 is SNHLY and CDR2 is FYNNEI. The junction had 5 bases not matched to a gene; V was cut back by 6 bases and J by 9 bases. The CDR3 spells CASSRTGLQYF. As DNA, the CDR3 is TGTGCCAGCAGCAGGACAGGCCTGCAGTACTTC.